The 27 T cell receptor beta chains reported below all come from one sample, sequenced in a study of cytomegalovirus exposure and HLA in healthy donors. A multiplex PCR was run with 60 Vbeta primers and 13 Jbeta primers. Assay: immunoSEQ multiplex PCR; the TCRdb copy retains only in-frame clones and omits some. In the table there are 150,000 to 200,000 clones, around four fifths of which are singletons. The material sequenced was PBMCs. These receptors all come from a girl aged 2-10 years in good health and CMV-seropositive.

This chain links TRBV29-1 with TRBJ2-5, with D tentatively TRBD2 (5 bases). The V gene lost 4 bases and the J gene lost 1 base, with 7 bases spanning the gap. Germline V gene lookup returns CDR1 SQVTM and CDR2 ANQGSEA. The CDR3 spans 12 residues. The DNA of the CDR3 is TGCAGCGTTGGAGGGTCCCAAGAGACCCAGTACTTC. Protein sequence: CSVGGSQETQYF.

This clone was observed a single time. The chain combines TRBV2 with TRBJ1-4; D gene ambiguous. The CDR3 spans 13 residues. In germline, CDR1 is SNHLY, CDR2 FYNNEI. Trimming took off 3 bases at V and 5 bases at J, with 7 bases between the two ends. CDR3 DNA: TGTGCCAGCAGTGACAGTAAGAATGAAAAACTGTTTTTT. The encoded protein is CASSDSKNEKLFF.

The chain joins TRBV2 to TRBJ1-4, with 7 bases aligning to TRBD1. The CDR3 extends over 14 amino acids. V dropped 6 bases and J dropped 3; count of bases not matched to a gene: 4. The germline V gene encodes CDR1 SNHLY and CDR2 FYNNEI. The CDR3 loop reads CASSWDRANEKLFF. The CDR3 DNA reads as TGTGCCAGCAGCTGGGACAGAGCTAATGAAAAACTGTTTTTT.

The gene calls are TRBV30 and TRBJ2-5; tentative D call: TRBD1 (5 bases). The germline V gene encodes CDR1 GTSNPN and CDR2 SVGIG (reference sequence). The CDR3 totals 14 residues. Trimming removed 1 base from V and 11 bases from J, with 20 bases in between. CDR3 loop: CAWSGGQGRGEQYF. The CDR3 DNA reads as TGTGCCTGGAGTGGGGGTCAGGGAAGAGGTGAGCAGTACTTC.

This rearrangement joins TRBV5-1 to TRBJ2-2; D not certain. CDR1 and CDR2 (germline): SGHRS, YFSETQ. Trimming removed 5 bases from V and 8 bases from J, with 10 bases in between. This CDR3 is 12 amino acids long. CDR3 DNA: TGCGCCAGCAGGGAGTCGGTGGGGGAGCTGTTTTTT. Translated: CASRESVGELFF.

The genes are TRBV28 and TRBJ2-1; the match to TRBD1 covers 8 bases. The CDR3 is 14 amino acids. Trimming at V came to 2 bases and at J to 9 bases, leaving 6 bases not matched to a gene. Germline loops: CDR1 MDHEN, CDR2 SYDVKM. This CDR3 reads CASSLGQGAGEQFF. The CDR3, as DNA: TGTGCCAGCAGTTTAGGGCAGGGGGCGGGTGAGCAGTTCTTC.

The rearrangement uses TRBV28 and TRBJ2-2; 7 bases are a match to TRBD2. Germline V CDR1 and CDR2: MDHEN, SYDVKM. The CDR3 runs to 13 residues. V trimming: 8 bases; J trimming: 3 bases; junction bases outside the gene matches: 3. CDR3 sequence (DNA): TGTGCCAGCTTAGCGGGCCACACCGGGGAGCTGTTTTTT. The encoded protein is CASLAGHTGELFF.

The chain employs TRBV27 and TRBJ1-2; 10 bases are shared with TRBD1. The length of the CDR3 is 15 residues. V trimming: 7 bases; J trimming: 2 bases; junction bases outside the gene matches: 7. Germline CDR1 and CDR2: MNHEY and SMNVEV (reference sequence). The CDR3 DNA follows: TGTGCCAGCACCCGAGGGACAGGGGAGAACTATGGCTACACCTTC. Amino acids: CASTRGTGENYGYTF.

V gene TRBV30 combines with J gene TRBJ2-5; 7 bases are shared with TRBD1. The CDR3 loop spans 14 amino acids. From germline, CDR1 is GTSNPN and CDR2 SVGIG (reference sequence). J was trimmed by 1 base and V by 4 bases; bases with no gene match: 6. The CDR3, as DNA: TGTGCCTGGACCGGGACAGACTTCCAAGAGACCCAGTACTTC. Translation gives CAWTGTDFQETQYF. Full variable domain (missing parts from reference TRBV30 and TRBJ2-5): SQTIHQWPATLVQPVGSPLSLECTVEGTSNPNLYWYRQAAGRGLQLLFYSVGIGQISSEVPQNLSASRPQDRQFILSSKKLLLSDSGFYLCAWTGTDFQETQYFGPGTRLLVL.

The chain recombines TRBV4-1 with TRBJ2-2; 8 nucleotides align to TRBD2. CDR1 is MGHRA, CDR2 YSYEKL, per germline. The CDR3 spans 16 residues. V gave up 0 bases and J gave up 4 bases; unmatched junction bases: 4. CDR3 bases: TGCGCCAGCAGCCAAGACTCAGCGGGAGTCACCGGGGAGCTGTTTTTT. It is translated as CASSQDSAGVTGELFF.

In its sample, this clone was seen a few times. This chain connects TRBV5-8 to TRBJ1-1; the match to TRBD1 covers 7 bases. This CDR3 has 14 residues. With V trimmed by 4 bases and J by 1 base, 4 bases remained unmatched. CDR1 and CDR2 from the germline V gene are SGHTS and YDEGEE. The CDR3 region has the DNA TGTGCCAGCAGCCCCCACAGGGGGAACACTGAAGCTTTCTTT. Amino acids: CASSPHRGNTEAFF. The full variable domain, rest sourced from reference TRBV5-8 and TRBJ1-1, is EAGVTQSPTHLIKTRGQQATLRCSPISGHTSVYWYQQALGLGLQFLLWYDEGEERNRGNFPPRFSGRQFPNYSSELNVNALELEDSALYLCASSPHRGNTEAFFGQGTRLTVV.

This rearrangement joins TRBV15 to TRBJ2-2, with 8 bases matching TRBD1. The V and J ends lost 1 base and 5 bases, in that order; junction bases with no gene match: 3. This CDR3 spans 15 amino acids. Looked up from germline, CDR1 is LNHNV and CDR2 is YYDKDF (reference sequence). This CDR3 reads CATSRARQGTGELFF. The CDR3 coding sequence is TGTGCCACCAGCAGAGCCAGACAGGGGACCGGGGAGCTGTTTTTT.

The chain couples TRBV19 to TRBJ2-5; D possibly corresponds to TRBD1 (5 bases). This CDR3 has 14 residues. From germline, CDR1 is LNHDA and CDR2 SQIVND (reference sequence). Trimming took off 9 bases at V and 2 bases at J, with 16 bases between the two ends. CDR3 loop: CASRQWAGQETQYF. DNA for the CDR3: TGTGCCAGCAGGCAGTGGGCAGGGCAAGAGACCCAGTACTTC.

This sequence joins TRBV30 and TRBJ2-7; 7 bases are shared with TRBD1. The V gene end was trimmed by 0 bases and the J gene end by 3 bases; junction bases not matched to a gene: 11. Germline CDR1 GTSNPN, CDR2 SVGIG (reference sequence). The CDR3 extends over 16 amino acids. This CDR3 reads CAWSVQGGLGFYEQYF. The CDR3 DNA follows: TGTGCCTGGAGTGTACAAGGGGGCCTGGGGTTCTACGAGCAGTACTTC.

This clone appeared a few times. The chain combines TRBV15 with TRBJ1-2; 9 bases agree with TRBD1. Per germline, CDR1 LNHNV and CDR2 YYDKDF (reference sequence). CDR3 size: 17 residues. With 0 bases clipped from V and 4 bases from J, the junction kept 9 bases outside the gene matches. CDR3 sequence reads: CATSREASGTGIYGYTF. CDR3 DNA sequence: TGTGCCACCAGCAGAGAGGCGTCCGGGACAGGGATCTATGGCTACACCTTC.

This clone showed up just a few times. The rearrangement uses TRBV27 and TRBJ1-4; the D is unclear. Trimming removed 0 bases at V and 6 bases at J, with 8 bases between. The CDR3 covers 14 residues. Germline V gene lookup returns CDR1 MNHEY and CDR2 SMNVEV (reference sequence). The CDR3 DNA follows: TGTGCCAGCAGTTTATCAGTTGGCCATGAAAAACTGTTTTTT. Protein: CASSLSVGHEKLFF. The full variable domain, rest sourced from reference TRBV27 and TRBJ1-4, is EAQVTQNPRYLITVTGKKLTVTCSQNMNHEYMSWYRQDPGLGLRQIYYSMNVEVTDKGDVPEGYKVSRKEKRNFPLILESPSPNQTSLYFCASSLSVGHEKLFFGSGTQLSVL.

The chain carries TRBV9 and TRBJ1-2, with D maybe TRBD1 (5 bases). The V gene's germline CDR1 is SGDLS and CDR2 YYNGEE. V shed 4 bases and J shed 5 bases, with 15 bases lying between them. This CDR3 contains 14 residues. The DNA for the CDR3 is TGTGCCAGCAGCTCGACAGAGGCAAGATATGGCTACACCTTC. It specifies CASSSTEARYGYTF.

The chain has TRBV6-6 and TRBJ1-5; D might be TRBD1 (5 bases). From germline, CDR1 is MNHNY and CDR2 SVGAGI (reference sequence). This CDR3 is built from 14 residues. The ends were cut back, 6 bases at V and 8 bases at J, with 17 bases in the middle. The CDR3 loop reads CASSQDQGREPQHF. CDR3 nucleotide sequence: TGTGCCAGCAGCCAAGATCAGGGAAGAGAGCCCCAGCATTTT.

The chain combines TRBV7-2 with TRBJ2-1; 7 nucleotides align to TRBD2. The CDR3 runs to 13 residues. Germline CDR1 reads SGHTA; CDR2 reads FQGNSA. The V segment lost 10 bases and the J segment 2 bases; nucleotides outside the gene matches: 5. CDR3 sequence: CAIRLAPYNEQFF. The CDR3 DNA sequence: TGTGCCATCAGACTAGCCCCCTACAATGAGCAGTTCTTC. Filled out from reference TRBV7-2 and TRBJ2-1, the complete variable domain reads GAGVSQSPSNKVTEKGKDVELRCDPISGHTALYWYRQSLGQGLEFLIYFQGNSAPDKSGLPSDRFSAERTGGSVSTLTIQRTQQEDSAVYLCAIRLAPYNEQFFGPGTRLTVL.

The V and J genes are TRBV30 and TRBJ2-5; 9 bases map to TRBD2. V dropped 0 bases and J dropped 5; count of bases not matched to a gene: 10. The CDR3 consists of 16 residues. From germline, CDR1 is GTSNPN and CDR2 SVGIG (reference sequence). The CDR3 sequence is CAWSVWAAGGRETQYF. The CDR3 DNA reads TGTGCCTGGAGTGTTTGGGCGGCGGGAGGGCGGGAGACCCAGTACTTC.

The V and J genes are TRBV30 and TRBJ2-5; 10 bases align to TRBD1. CDR1 and CDR2 (germline): GTSNPN, SVGIG (reference sequence). The CDR3 runs to 15 residues. The V gene end was trimmed by 0 bases and the J gene end by 4 bases; junction bases not matched to a gene: 5. The CDR3 loop reads CAWSVGTGVGETQYF. The CDR3 DNA follows: TGTGCCTGGAGTGTTGGGACAGGGGTTGGAGAGACCCAGTACTTC.

The V call is TRBV4-1, the J call TRBJ1-2, with D hard to call. This CDR3 has 12 residues. Germline V gene lookup returns CDR1 MGHRA and CDR2 YSYEKL. With 0 bases removed from V and 9 bases from J, the gap between germline ends came to 8 bases. The CDR3: CASSQEGGRYTF. In DNA, the CDR3 is TGCGCCAGCAGCCAAGAAGGAGGGCGCTACACCTTC.

This chain links TRBV20-1 with TRBJ1-1; the D is unclear. Germline V gene lookup returns CDR1 DFQATT and CDR2 SNEGSKA (reference sequence). Trimming removed 4 bases from V and 8 bases from J, with 8 bases in between. The CDR3 spans 10 residues. CDR3 DNA sequence: TGCAGTGCTATACGGTACGAAGCTTTCTTT. It encodes CSAIRYEAFF.

The genes are TRBV7-9 and TRBJ2-3; D is undetermined. The CDR3 contains 15 residues. V gave up 2 bases and J gave up 1 base, with 10 bases separating them. CDR1 is SEHNR, CDR2 FQNEAQ, per germline (reference sequence). CDR3 nucleotide sequence: TGTGCCAGCAGCTTAAGTAGTCATCGCACAGATACGCAGTATTTT. This sequence encodes CASSLSSHRTDTQYF.

The J gene is TRBJ1-2, the V gene TRBV2; 7 positions match TRBD1. V lost 10 bases and J lost 2; bases outside the gene matches: 4. Germline CDR1 is SNHLY and CDR2 is FYNNEI. CDR3 size: 12 residues. CDR3 coding DNA: TGTGCCACCTCGGGACAGAACTATGGCTACACCTTC. This encodes CATSGQNYGYTF.

This clone was counted only a few times. The chain links TRBV5-1 to TRBJ2-1, with TRBD1 matching 9 bases. J was trimmed by 3 bases and V by 4 bases; bases with no gene match: 14. Germline loops: CDR1 SGHRS, CDR2 YFSETQ. This CDR3 has 18 amino acids. The CDR3 sequence: CASSLGTGNVYGYNEQFF. CDR3 nucleotide sequence: TGCGCCAGCAGCCTCGGGACAGGGAACGTCTACGGCTACAATGAGCAGTTCTTC.

This clone was recorded only once. This rearrangement joins TRBV2 to TRBJ2-7; 11 bases match TRBD2. This CDR3 has 15 amino acids. CDR1 is SNHLY, CDR2 FYNNEI, per germline. Trimming took 8 bases from V and 0 from J; bases not matched to a gene: 6. This CDR3 reads CASSGTSGFSYEQYF. The CDR3 coding sequence is TGTGCCAGCTCCGGGACTAGCGGCTTCTCCTACGAGCAGTACTTC. Complete variable domain (other parts from reference TRBV2 and TRBJ2-7): EPEVTQTPSHQVTQMGQEVILRCVPISNHLYFYWYRQILGQKVEFLVSFYNNEISEKSEIFDDQFSVERPDGSNFTLKIRSTKLEDSAMYFCASSGTSGFSYEQYFGPGTRLTVT.